Shown below are 21 T cell receptor beta chains from a single sample sequenced in a study of blood T cell repertoires in COVID-19. Repertoires were generated with immunoSEQ multiplex PCR, while TCRdb's copy carries only in-frame clones and drops some. Here the sample spans about 400,000 clones, roughly 89% being singletons. What was sequenced was PBMCs or T cells enriched from blood (not recorded which). Receptor source: a woman in her twenties or thirties who had recovered from COVID-19.

The chain uses TRBV11-1 and TRBJ1-6; D gene uncertain. The CDR3 consists of 16 residues. Per germline, CDR1 SGHAT and CDR2 FQDESV (reference sequence). The V end was cut by 0 bases, the J end by 2 bases, with 8 bases between. The CDR3 region is CASSLARVTYNSPLHF. CDR3 coding DNA: TGTGCCAGCAGCTTAGCGCGAGTCACCTATAATTCACCCCTCCACTTT.

The CDR3: CASSLGPSGTDTQYF. The CDR3, as DNA: TGTGCCAGCAGCTTAGGACCCAGCGGCACAGATACGCAGTATTTT. The chain couples TRBV7-7 to TRBJ2-3; the D is unclear. Germline V gives CDR1 SSHAT, CDR2 FNYEAQ (reference sequence). This CDR3 spans 15 amino acids. Trimming pared 1 base from V and 1 base from J, leaving 9 bases between.

The chain joins TRBV21-1 to TRBJ1-2; the DNA was not compared with TRBD1, the D call given in the table. TRBV21-1 is marked as a pseudogene. The CDR3 loop spans 14 amino acids. The CDR3 nucleotides read TGTGCCAGCAGCAAAGGGAGGACAGGTTATGGCTACACCTTC. As protein: CASSKGRTGYGYTF.

The genes are TRBV6-5 and TRBJ2-5; 7 bases fit TRBD1. The CDR3 extends over 14 amino acids. V lost 3 bases to trimming and J lost 3 bases; unmatched junction nucleotides: 4. The germline V gene encodes CDR1 MNHEY and CDR2 SVGAGI. DNA for the CDR3: TGTGCCAGCAGTTATTCAGGGGGTGAAGAGACCCAGTACTTC. Protein: CASSYSGGEETQYF.

Notes on this clone: This specimen includes other DNA sequences encoding the same CDR3. The rearrangement joins TRBV5-1 to TRBJ1-5, with D unresolved. The V end was cut by 0 bases, the J end by 4 bases, with 5 bases between. Germline V CDR1 and CDR2: SGHRS, YFSETQ. CDR3 size: 13 residues. In DNA, the CDR3 is TGCGCCAGCAGCTTGGGGCCTAATCAGCCCCAGCATTTT. This encodes CASSLGPNQPQHF.

V and J are TRBV10-2 and TRBJ2-1, with 9 bases that match TRBD2. V shed 0 bases, J shed 12 bases, and the junction held 6 bases outside the gene matches. Germline V CDR1 and CDR2: WSHSY, SAAADI. This CDR3 is 14 amino acids long. This chain's CDR3 is CASSESGTSFGQFF. Written as DNA, the CDR3 is TGCGCCAGCAGTGAGTCGGGGACTAGCTTCGGGCAGTTCTTC.

The chain joins TRBV4-3 to TRBJ2-3, with D possibly matching TRBD2 (6 bases). Germline values: CDR1 LGHNA, CDR2 YSLEER. CDR3 length: 15 residues. Trimming took off 1 base at V and 3 bases at J, with 11 bases between the two ends. The CDR3 region is CASSQAGVATDTQYF. The CDR3 DNA reads TGCGCCAGCAGCCAAGCGGGGGTCGCTACAGATACGCAGTATTTT.

V is TRBV5-1 and J is TRBJ2-7, with D perhaps matching TRBD2 (6 bases). Germline-derived CDR1 and CDR2 are SGHRS and YFSETQ. The CDR3 is 14 amino acids. Trimming removed 4 bases from V and 3 bases from J, with 14 bases in between. CDR3 in DNA: TGCGCCAGCAGCCTAGCGCTCAGACACTACGAGCAGTACTTC. Residues: CASSLALRHYEQYF.

The rearrangement joins TRBV9 to TRBJ1-1; 9 nucleotides agree with TRBD1. The V gene end was trimmed by 4 bases and the J gene end by 7 bases; junction bases not matched to a gene: 14. Germline CDR1 is SGDLS and CDR2 is YYNGEE. This CDR3 has 16 residues. The CDR3 protein is CASSFADRGGLGEAFF. The CDR3 nucleotides read TGTGCCAGCAGCTTCGCGGACAGGGGAGGTTTGGGTGAAGCTTTCTTT.

The rearrangement links TRBV3-1 (or the pseudogene TRBV3-2) to TRBJ1-3; a possible D gene is TRBD1 (6 bases). Germline loops: CDR1 LGHDT, CDR2 YNNKEL (reference sequence). Deletions cut 3 bases from V and 0 bases from J, with 15 bases between. The CDR3 extends over 17 amino acids. The CDR3 DNA is TGTGCCAGCAGCCAGGCTACAGGGAAGAGCTCTGGAAACACCATATATTTT. The encoded protein is CASSQATGKSSGNTIYF.

This rearrangement joins TRBV5-4 to TRBJ2-2; maybe TRBD2 (6 bases). Trimming pared 1 base from V and 0 bases from J, leaving 10 bases between. The CDR3 totals 16 residues. Germline V gene lookup returns CDR1 SGHNT and CDR2 YYREEE (reference sequence). In DNA, the CDR3 is TGTGCCAGCAGCTTGAAGCTAGCGACGAACACCGGGGAGCTGTTTTTT. Protein product: CASSLKLATNTGELFF.

The chain is built from TRBV3-1 (or the pseudogene TRBV3-2) and TRBJ1-2, with TRBD1 matching over 8 bases. V lost 2 bases and J lost 4; bases outside the gene matches: 6. The CDR3 consists of 15 residues. Germline V CDR1 and CDR2: LGHDT, YNNKEL (reference sequence). The CDR3 DNA sequence: TGTGCCAGCAGCCAACCAGGGGGCAGTGGCTATGGCTACACCTTC. It codes for CASSQPGGSGYGYTF.

The chain is built from TRBV15 and TRBJ1-3, with D maybe TRBD1 (5 bases). Per germline, CDR1 LNHNV and CDR2 YYDKDF (reference sequence). This CDR3 has 16 residues. With 2 bases removed from V and 0 bases from J, the gap between germline ends came to 11 bases. CDR3 sequence: CATSRNQGYSGNTIYF. CDR3 nucleotide sequence: TGTGCCACCAGCAGAAACCAGGGTTACTCTGGAAACACCATATATTTT.

This clone was seen only a few times. The V and J genes are TRBV10-3 and TRBJ2-5, with 9 bases that match TRBD1. V gave up 6 bases and J gave up 5 bases; unmatched junction bases: 4. CDR3 length: 13 residues. CDR1 and CDR2 (germline): ENHRY, SYGVKD. The CDR3 bases are TGTGCCATCAGCCTTGGACAGGGGGAGACCCAGTACTTC. It encodes CAISLGQGETQYF.

J is TRBJ1-2 and V is TRBV29-1; tentative D call: TRBD1 (6 bases). Germline CDR1 SQVTM, CDR2 ANQGSEA. Between the trimmed V and J ends, which lost 4 bases and 0 bases, there was a span of 9 bases. The length of the CDR3 is 13 residues. The DNA for the CDR3 is TGCAGCGTTGCGGGGGGCCCTAACTATGGCTACACCTTC. This gives the protein CSVAGGPNYGYTF.

This chain joins TRBV21-1 and TRBJ1-2; the D call in the table, TRBD1, was not verified against the DNA. TRBV21-1 is given as a pseudogene. This CDR3 has 14 residues. CDR3 in amino acids: CASSKPGRDYGYTF. CDR3 DNA sequence: TGTGCCAGCAGCAAACCAGGGCGCGACTATGGCTACACCTTC.

The CDR3 DNA follows: TGTGCCAGCAGAGTCTACCCCTACGAGCAGTACTTC. This translates into CASRVYPYEQYF. This rearrangement joins TRBV27 to TRBJ2-7; D ambiguous. The CDR3 runs to 12 residues. From germline, CDR1 is MNHEY and CDR2 SMNVEV (reference sequence). The ends were cut back, 6 bases at V and 2 bases at J, with 8 bases in the middle.

In its sample, this clone was seen a few times. This chain joins TRBV21-1 and TRBJ2-1; the table's D call, TRBD1, has no DNA check behind it. TRBV21-1 is reported as a pseudogene. The CDR3 is made up of 15 amino acids. CDR3 sequence: CASSKDSSSYNEQFF. The CDR3 DNA sequence: TGTGCCAGCAGCAAGGACAGTAGCTCCTACAATGAGCAGTTCTTC.

This chain connects TRBV5-6 to TRBJ2-5, with 8 bases matching TRBD1. This CDR3 is built from 16 residues. With 0 bases clipped from V and 6 bases from J, the junction kept 10 bases outside the gene matches. Germline V gives CDR1 SGHDT, CDR2 YYEEEE. CDR3 coding DNA: TGTGCCAGCAGCTTGGTGGCTGTGCAGGGGGCGCAGACCCAGTACTTC. Translated: CASSLVAVQGAQTQYF.

The gene calls are TRBV25-1 and TRBJ1-1; D may be TRBD1 (5 bases). Germline lookup yields CDR1 MGHDK and CDR2 SYGVNS. The CDR3 is 14 residues long. The ends were cut back, 2 bases at V and 4 bases at J, with 11 bases in the middle. CDR3 protein: CASSEGGIPTEAFF. CDR3 DNA: TGTGCCAGCAGTGAAGGGGGGATCCCCACTGAAGCTTTCTTT.

CDR3 bases: TGTGCCAGCAGGGGGACAGGGTTCGACATTTCGGGAAACACCATATATTTT. Translating gives CASRGTGFDISGNTIYF. The chain couples TRBV7-2 to TRBJ1-3; 9 nucleotides agree with TRBD1. In germline, CDR1 is SGHTA, CDR2 FQGNSA. The V and J ends lost 6 bases and 4 bases, in that order; junction bases with no gene match: 13. There are 17 residues in the CDR3.